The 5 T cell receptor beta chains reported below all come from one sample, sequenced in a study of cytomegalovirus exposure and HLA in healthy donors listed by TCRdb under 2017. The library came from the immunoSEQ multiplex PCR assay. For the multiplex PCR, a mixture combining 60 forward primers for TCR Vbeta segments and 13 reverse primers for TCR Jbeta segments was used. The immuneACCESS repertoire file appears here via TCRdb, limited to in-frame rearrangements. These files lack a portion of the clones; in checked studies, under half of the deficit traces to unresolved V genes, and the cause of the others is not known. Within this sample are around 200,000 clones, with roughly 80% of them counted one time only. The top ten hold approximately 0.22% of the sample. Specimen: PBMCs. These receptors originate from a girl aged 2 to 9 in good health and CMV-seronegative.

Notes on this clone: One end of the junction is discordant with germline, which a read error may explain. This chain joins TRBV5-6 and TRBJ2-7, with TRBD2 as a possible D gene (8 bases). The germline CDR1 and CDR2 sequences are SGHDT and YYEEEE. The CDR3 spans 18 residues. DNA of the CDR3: TGTGCCGGCAGCTTTGGCGTTAGTCGGGAGGGGGCGCGGGGAGAGCAGTACTTC. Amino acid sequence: CAGSFGVSREGARGEQYF.

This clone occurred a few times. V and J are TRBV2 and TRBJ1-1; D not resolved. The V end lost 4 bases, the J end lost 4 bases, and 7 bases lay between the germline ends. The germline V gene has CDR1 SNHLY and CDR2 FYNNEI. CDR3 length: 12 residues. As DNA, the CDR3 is TGTGCCAGCAGTGCGGTCCTCACTGAAGCTTTCTTT. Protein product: CASSAVLTEAFF.

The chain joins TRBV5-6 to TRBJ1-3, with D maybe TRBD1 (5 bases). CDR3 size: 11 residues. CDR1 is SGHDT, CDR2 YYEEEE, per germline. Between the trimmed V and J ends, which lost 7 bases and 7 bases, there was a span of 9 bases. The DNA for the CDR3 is TGTGCCAGCGGCAGGGTTAACACCATATATTTT. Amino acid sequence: CASGRVNTIYF.

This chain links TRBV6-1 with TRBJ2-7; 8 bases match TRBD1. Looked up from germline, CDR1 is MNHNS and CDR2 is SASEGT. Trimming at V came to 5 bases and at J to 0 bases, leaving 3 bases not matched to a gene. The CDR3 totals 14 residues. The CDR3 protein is CASSKDRVSYEQYF. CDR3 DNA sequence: TGTGCCAGCAGTAAGGACAGGGTCTCCTACGAGCAGTACTTC.

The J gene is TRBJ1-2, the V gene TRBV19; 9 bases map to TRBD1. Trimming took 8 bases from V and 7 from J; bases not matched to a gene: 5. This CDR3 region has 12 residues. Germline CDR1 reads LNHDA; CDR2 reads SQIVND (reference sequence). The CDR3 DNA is TGTGCCAGTGGGACAGGGAGAGGTGGCTACACCTTC. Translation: CASGTGRGGYTF.